A single sample is the source of the 27 T cell receptor beta chains below, sequenced in a study of CXCR3-negative and CXCR3-positive naive CD8 T cells. The method, 5' RACE with UMI labels, was used to prepare the TRB cDNA libraries. TCRdb re-called the 5' RACE reads and gives one entry per CDR3 protein, without DNA. The sample's table shows 35,000 to 55,000 distinct CDR3 sequences. The sequencing sample was made of naive CXCR3- CD8+ T cells from blood. Documented subset: CD45RO-CCR7+CD27+CD95- naive CD8+ T cells lacking CXCR3 (TNR3-). Receptors originate from a human donor in good health. Some clones in this sample may be carry-over from other donors' samples.

The gene calls are TRBV7-6 and TRBJ2-3; TCRdb names TRBD1, which stays unverified in the absence of DNA. CDR1 and CDR2 (germline): SGHVS, FNYEAQ. This CDR3 has 14 amino acids. The CDR3 sequence: CASSSRDRDNTQYF.

The chain links TRBV20-1 to TRBJ2-5; TCRdb calls TRBD2, which cannot be checked without DNA. Per germline, CDR1 DFQATT and CDR2 SNEGSKA (reference sequence). This CDR3 is 16 amino acids long. CDR3 in amino acids: CSARGPLAGGPETQYF.

The CDR3 sequence is CASSYAGPGNEQFF. The chain carries TRBV6-5 and TRBJ2-1; TCRdb picks TRBD1, but there is no DNA to check that call. The CDR3 is 14 amino acids. CDR1 MNHEY and CDR2 SVGAGI come from the germline V gene.

This chain links TRBV28 with TRBJ1-2; TCRdb outputs TRBD1, but without DNA this stays unchecked. Germline V lookup: CDR1 MDHEN, CDR2 SYDVKM. The CDR3 runs to 16 residues. CDR3 residues: CASSFFSGGEVYGYTF.

The V call is TRBV28, the J call TRBJ2-7. This CDR3 is 14 amino acids long. Germline V gives CDR1 MDHEN, CDR2 SYDVKM. CDR3 loop: CASSSPYVGYEQYF.

The rearrangement links TRBV11-2 to TRBJ1-5. There are 14 residues in the CDR3. Germline V lookup: CDR1 SGHAT, CDR2 FQNNGV. The CDR3 protein is CASSQNGRNQPQHF.

The CDR3 spells CASSWLGGHGYTF. The chain uses TRBV5-1 and TRBJ1-2; TCRdb's D call of TRBD1 is untestable without DNA. The CDR3 consists of 13 residues. Germline-derived CDR1 and CDR2 are SGHRS and YFSETQ.

V gene TRBV7-6 combines with J gene TRBJ2-2; TCRdb indicates TRBD1, and absent DNA this call remains unverified. Germline V gives CDR1 SGHVS, CDR2 FNYEAQ. This CDR3 is built from 16 residues. CDR3 loop: CASSLQTGGYTGELFF.

The V call is TRBV20-1, the J call TRBJ2-7. The length of the CDR3 is 13 residues. Germline CDR1 DFQATT, CDR2 SNEGSKA (reference sequence). CDR3 loop: CSAKTGEFYEQYF.

The rearrangement uses TRBV5-1 and TRBJ2-7; TCRdb indicates TRBD1, and absent DNA this call remains unverified. Looked up from germline, CDR1 is SGHRS and CDR2 is YFSETQ. This CDR3 is built from 13 residues. The CDR3 here is CASSFGTGDEQYF.

The rearrangement joins TRBV7-8 to TRBJ1-5. The length of the CDR3 is 15 residues. From germline, CDR1 is SGHVS and CDR2 FQNEAQ. The CDR3 spells CASSPSGVPNQPQHF.

The chain carries TRBV5-1 and TRBJ2-3; TCRdb returns TRBD1, unconfirmable since there is no DNA. Germline CDR1 reads SGHRS; CDR2 reads YFSETQ. There are 14 residues in the CDR3. CDR3 loop: CASSPPRASDTQYF.

V gene TRBV20-1 combines with J gene TRBJ2-7; TCRdb's D gene call, TRBD1, goes unchecked for lack of DNA. The CDR3 contains 12 residues. In germline, CDR1 is DFQATT, CDR2 SNEGSKA (reference sequence). CDR3 residues: CSGNRGLYEQYF.

This chain links TRBV14 with TRBJ2-7; TCRdb selects TRBD2, and the lack of DNA leaves this call unchecked. This CDR3 spans 17 amino acids. Germline V gene data show CDR1 as SGHDN and CDR2 as FVKESK. The CDR3 here is CASSQDHRRVPIHEQYF.

The chain carries TRBV29-1 and TRBJ2-3; the D call of TRBD2 rests on TCRdb alone, since no DNA is present to check it. Germline-derived CDR1 and CDR2 are SQVTM and ANQGSEA. The CDR3 sequence is 14 residues long. The CDR3 loop reads CSVILAGGGDTQYF.

This chain joins TRBV11-2 and TRBJ2-3; no DNA is available, so the TRBD1 call from TCRdb remains unchecked. The CDR3 spans 15 residues. CDR1 and CDR2 (germline): SGHAT, FQNNGV. The CDR3 sequence is CASSLGARPADTQYF.

The V call is TRBV29-1, the J call TRBJ2-5. The CDR3 covers 14 residues. Germline lookup yields CDR1 SQVTM and CDR2 ANQGSEA. The CDR3 here is CSVEGTDYQETQYF.

The rearrangement joins TRBV6-6 to TRBJ2-5; TCRdb's assignment of TRBD1 cannot be checked, as there is no DNA. The CDR3 extends over 14 amino acids. Germline V gene data show CDR1 as MNHNY and CDR2 as SVGAGI (reference sequence). CDR3 in amino acids: CASSSGQVQETQYF.

This chain joins TRBV7-9 and TRBJ1-3; the D call from TCRdb, TRBD1, cannot be confirmed without DNA. The CDR3 is 15 residues long. From germline, CDR1 is SEHNR and CDR2 FQNEAQ (reference sequence). The CDR3 region is CASSLAPGSGNTIYF.

The J gene is TRBJ2-1, the V gene TRBV11-3; there is no DNA to check the TCRdb D call of TRBD2. CDR1 and CDR2 (germline): SGHNT, YENEEA. CDR3 length: 16 amino acids. CDR3 in amino acids: CASSLSSGLLYNEQFF. Filled out from reference TRBV11-3 and TRBJ2-1, the complete variable domain reads EAGVVQSPRYKIIEKKQPVAFWCNPISGHNTLYWYLQNLGQGPELLIRYENEEAVDDSQLPKDRFSAERLKGVDSTLKIQPAELGDSAVYLCASSLSSGLLYNEQFFGPGTRLTVL.

The chain recombines TRBV20-1 with TRBJ1-2; TCRdb's D call, TRBD1, is unchecked because there is no DNA. The CDR3 is 15 amino acids. Germline CDR1 DFQATT, CDR2 SNEGSKA (reference sequence). CDR3 loop: CSARELNRGVYGYTF.

The rearrangement joins TRBV2 to TRBJ2-3; TCRdb names TRBD2, which stays unverified in the absence of DNA. The CDR3 contains 16 residues. Germline CDR1 is SNHLY and CDR2 is FYNNEI. The CDR3 sequence is CASSNGLAGVTDTQYF.

The rearrangement joins TRBV2 to TRBJ2-2; TCRdb gives TRBD2 as the D gene, but with no DNA this cannot be confirmed. Germline CDR1 SNHLY, CDR2 FYNNEI. CDR3 length: 18 amino acids. CDR3: CASRGTSGGPRNTGELFF.

V usage is TRBV20-1 and J usage is TRBJ1-1; the D gene TCRdb calls, TRBD1, cannot be checked with no DNA. CDR1 and CDR2 from the germline V gene are DFQATT and SNEGSKA (reference sequence). The CDR3 loop spans 14 amino acids. CDR3 sequence reads: CSASFGALNTEAFF.

The rearrangement links TRBV28 to TRBJ2-7; the TRBD2 assignment by TCRdb is unverifiable without DNA. Looked up from germline, CDR1 is MDHEN and CDR2 is SYDVKM. CDR3 length: 14 residues. The CDR3: CASSGMGLTYEQYF. Based on the CDR3 plus reference TRBV28 and TRBJ2-7, the full variable domain is DVKVTQSSRYLVKRTGEKVFLECVQDMDHENMFWYRQDPGLGLRLIYFSYDVKMKEKGDIPEGYSVSREKKERFSLILESASTNQTSMYLCASSGMGLTYEQYFGPGTRLTVT.

The chain has TRBV4-3 and TRBJ2-7; TCRdb outputs TRBD1, but without DNA this stays unchecked. Looked up from germline, CDR1 is LGHNA and CDR2 is YSLEER. This CDR3 is built from 16 residues. CDR3 sequence reads: CASSQEVGDGTYEQYF.

The chain carries TRBV29-1 and TRBJ2-5. The CDR3 spans 15 residues. From germline, CDR1 is SQVTM and CDR2 ANQGSEA. CDR3 loop: CSVEDPDEFQETQYF.